This T cell receptor beta chain was sequenced for a study of blood T cells in healthy people across ages. This clonotype showed up just a few times. CDR1 is SGHRS, CDR2 YFSETQ, per germline. The V gene end was trimmed by 4 bases and the J gene end by 4 bases; junction bases not matched to a gene: 7. The CDR3 contains 14 residues. Primed by a sample-barcoded 5' primer and a J-beta primer mix, a second PCR proceeded for 7 to 11 cycles. Via MiXCR, TCRdb re-called the 5' RACE reads, giving one row per CDR3 protein. The sample contains about 720,000 distinct CDR3 sequences, about 25% of which appear only once. The same sample was also studied in work on T cells of mothers and their children.

The V call is TRBV5-1, the J call TRBJ1-2; 7 bases fit TRBD1. The sequence was collected from a boy younger than 18 in good health. The sample was blood. The CDR3 DNA follows: TGCGCCAGCAGCCTAATTACAGGGGCCTATGGCTACACCTTC. Translating gives CASSLITGAYGYTF.